Presented here are 15 T cell receptor beta chains from one specimen sequenced in a study of shared clonotypes between healthy human individuals. Data came from immunoSEQ multiplex PCR; TCRdb stores just in-frame clones and leaves some out. Of about 2.3 million clones listed, 93% were seen once; the top ten hold about 0.37%. What was sequenced was naive CD4+ T cells from PBMCs. Subset meaning: CD45RA+ positively selected. Receptors originate from a man younger than 35 in good health. Some clones in this sample may be carry-over from other donors' samples.

This clone was recorded only once. This chain connects TRBV30 to TRBJ2-3; 9 bases fit TRBD2. Germline loops: CDR1 GTSNPN, CDR2 SVGIG (reference sequence). V dropped 8 bases and J dropped 3; count of bases not matched to a gene: 9. The CDR3 is 14 residues long. This chain's CDR3 is CARARREGTDTQYF. CDR3 bases: TGTGCCCGTGCCCGGCGGGAGGGGACAGATACGCAGTATTTT.

The chain recombines TRBV7-9 with TRBJ1-5; D remains ambiguous. Trimming stripped 1 base from V and 9 bases from J, with 13 bases between. The germline CDR1 and CDR2 sequences are SEHNR and FQNEAQ (reference sequence). This CDR3 has 14 residues. DNA for the CDR3: TGTGCCAGCAGCTTAGGGCAGGCCCTCGGGCCCCAGCATTTT. Translation gives CASSLGQALGPQHF. The variable domain in full, with the rest retrieved from reference TRBV7-9 and TRBJ1-5, is DTGVSQNPRHKITKRGQNVTFRCDPISEHNRLYWYRQTLGQGPEFLTYFQNEAQLEKSRLLSDRFSAERPKGSFSTLEIQRTEQGDSAMYLCASSLGQALGPQHFGDGTRLSIL.

The chain combines TRBV11-2 with TRBJ2-7; 7 nucleotides align to TRBD2. Per the germline V gene, CDR1 is SGHAT and CDR2 is FQNNGV. Trimming took 5 bases from V and 6 from J; bases not matched to a gene: 10. The CDR3 consists of 14 residues. The DNA for the CDR3 is TGTGCCAGCAGCCGCCAGGTGGGGGGGGGCGAGCAGTACTTC. Its translation: CASSRQVGGGEQYF.

This chain uses TRBV28 with TRBJ2-4; TRBD2 aligns across 7 bases. Losses at the gene ends were 5 bases for V and 8 bases for J; bases not matched to a gene: 15. The length of the CDR3 is 16 residues. Germline V gene sequence: CDR1 MDHEN, CDR2 SYDVKM. CDR3 sequence reads: CASSSLGAGREDIQYF. DNA of the CDR3: TGTGCCAGCAGTAGCCTCGGGGCAGGGAGGGAGGACATTCAGTACTTC.

The chain couples TRBV10-1 to TRBJ2-7, with D perhaps matching TRBD1 or TRBD2 (6 bases each). Per germline, CDR1 WNHNN and CDR2 SYGVQD (reference sequence). V was cut by 8 bases and J by 9 bases, with 23 bases left in between. This CDR3 has 14 amino acids. This chain's CDR3 is CASGTTGSLEGQYF. Here the CDR3 DNA reads TGCGCCAGCGGAACCACAGGGTCCTTGGAGGGGCAGTACTTC.

This chain uses TRBV28 with TRBJ2-5; a weak D match, TRBD1 (6 bases). Germline V gene sequence: CDR1 MDHEN, CDR2 SYDVKM. The length of the CDR3 is 14 residues. Trimming stripped 6 bases from V and 2 bases from J, with 13 bases between. CDR3 in DNA: TGTGCCAGCAGACCACAGGGTTGGCAAGAGACCCAGTACTTC. Amino acids: CASRPQGWQETQYF. The full variable domain, rest sourced from reference TRBV28 and TRBJ2-5, is DVKVTQSSRYLVKRTGEKVFLECVQDMDHENMFWYRQDPGLGLRLIYFSYDVKMKEKGDIPEGYSVSREKKERFSLILESASTNQTSMYLCASRPQGWQETQYFGPGTRLLVL.

V is TRBV4-1 and J is TRBJ1-2; D gene uncertain. The V and J ends lost 4 bases and 4 bases respectively, with 10 bases between them. CDR1 and CDR2 from the germline V gene are MGHRA and YSYEKL. The CDR3 extends over 13 amino acids. CDR3 sequence: CASSPLDTYGYTF. CDR3 sequence (DNA): TGCGCCAGCAGCCCCCTAGACACCTATGGCTACACCTTC.

This clone came up once. The chain uses TRBV5-1 and TRBJ2-2; the D call may be TRBD1 or TRBD2 (5 bases each). The V end was cut by 4 bases, the J end by 8 bases, with 12 bases between. The germline V gene has CDR1 SGHRS and CDR2 YFSETQ. The length of the CDR3 is 13 residues. The CDR3: CASSLGPPGELFF. DNA of the CDR3: TGCGCCAGCAGCCTGGGACCGCCGGGGGAGCTGTTTTTT.

The chain carries TRBV6-5 and TRBJ1-6; D uncertain. V lost 6 bases and J lost 9, with 12 bases in between. Germline assignment: CDR1 MNHEY and CDR2 SVGAGI. CDR3 size: 13 residues. CDR3 nucleotides: TGTGCCAGCAGGCCCGTGGACCCTTCACCCCTCCACTTT. Encoded protein: CASRPVDPSPLHF.

This chain uses TRBV11-3 with TRBJ2-1, with 11 nucleotides matching TRBD2. Germline loops: CDR1 SGHNT, CDR2 YENEEA. The junction had 7 bases not matched to a gene; V was cut back by 6 bases and J by 3 bases. The CDR3 consists of 16 residues. In DNA, the CDR3 is TGTGCCAGCAGTCCTACTAGCGGGAGTTTCTACAATGAGCAGTTCTTC. Protein sequence: CASSPTSGSFYNEQFF. Together with reference TRBV11-3 and TRBJ2-1, the CDR3 gives the full variable domain: EAGVVQSPRYKIIEKKQPVAFWCNPISGHNTLYWYLQNLGQGPELLIRYENEEAVDDSQLPKDRFSAERLKGVDSTLKIQPAELGDSAVYLCASSPTSGSFYNEQFFGPGTRLTVL.

The genes are TRBV5-1 and TRBJ2-7, with 7 bases lining up with TRBD1. V lost 0 bases, J lost 3 bases, and 9 bases stayed unmatched. CDR3 length: 16 amino acids. Per the germline V gene, CDR1 is SGHRS and CDR2 is YFSETQ. CDR3 sequence: CASSLGTAQGVYEQYF. In DNA form, the CDR3 reads TGCGCCAGCAGCTTGGGGACAGCGCAGGGGGTCTACGAGCAGTACTTC.

This clone was seen just once. The chain links TRBV5-1 to TRBJ2-1, with 8 bases aligning to TRBD1. The CDR3 loop spans 16 amino acids. J lost 8 bases, V lost 0 bases, and 10 bases had no gene match. CDR1 is SGHRS and CDR2 is YFSETQ in the germline V gene. CDR3 amino acids: CASSLVGQGASDEQFF. DNA for the CDR3: TGCGCCAGCAGCTTGGTCGGGCAGGGGGCGTCGGATGAGCAGTTCTTC.

This chain uses TRBV15 with TRBJ2-5; 9 bases align to TRBD2. The CDR3 is 17 amino acids. J was trimmed by 4 bases and V by 4 bases; bases with no gene match: 13. CDR1 LNHNV and CDR2 YYDKDF come from the germline V gene (reference sequence). The CDR3 DNA reads TGTGCCACCAGCACATGGGGTAGCGGGAGCTGGTCAGAGACCCAGTACTTC. It specifies CATSTWGSGSWSETQYF.

V usage is TRBV6-6 and J usage is TRBJ2-7; D gene uncertain. Trimming pared 5 bases from V and 6 bases from J, leaving 8 bases between. The CDR3 is 11 amino acids. Germline loops: CDR1 MNHNY, CDR2 SVGAGI (reference sequence). The CDR3 bases are TGTGCCAGCAGTAGGGCCGGCGAGCAGTACTTC. Its translation is CASSRAGEQYF.

J is TRBJ2-7 and V is TRBV6-6, with unresolved D. Germline lookup yields CDR1 MNHNY and CDR2 SVGAGI (reference sequence). Between the trimmed V and J ends, which lost 5 bases and 6 bases, there was a span of 8 bases. The CDR3 consists of 11 residues. The CDR3: CASSQYSEQYF. The CDR3 bases are TGTGCCAGCAGTCAATACTCCGAGCAGTACTTC.